The 13 T cell receptor beta chains listed next were all sequenced from one sample in a study of blood T cells in healthy people across ages (dated by TCRdb to between 2014 and 2017). Library construction relied on 5' RACE. TCRdb lists the instrument as Illumina HiSeq 2500. The second PCR ran for about 6 to 11 cycles and used a J-beta primer mix along with a sample-barcoded 5' primer. TCRdb trimmed public reads at Q25 via fastp, called clones via MiXCR and kept in-frame beta chains. Entries that share a CDR3 protein sequence are merged under the most common genes and DNA. The sample includes roughly 730,000 distinct CDR3 sequences, with approximately 60% observed a single time. Of the sample, roughly 26% falls within the top ten clones. Sequenced sample: blood. These TCRs come from a man between 40 and 49 years old in good health.

The J gene is TRBJ2-3, the V gene TRBV29-1; the match to TRBD1 covers 9 bases. V lost 8 bases and J lost 6; bases outside the gene matches: 12. Per germline, CDR1 SQVTM and CDR2 ANQGSEA. The CDR3 totals 14 residues. CDR3 nucleotide sequence: TGCAGCTCCGAGATTGGGACAGGGAGCGATACGCAGTATTTT. Residues: CSSEIGTGSDTQYF.

The chain has TRBV11-2 and TRBJ2-1; 8 bases match TRBD1. The germline gives CDR1 SGHAT, CDR2 FQNNGV. This CDR3 is 15 amino acids long. Trimming cost V 4 bases and J 4 bases; bases outside gene matches: 6. This CDR3 reads CASSSRTGRYNEQFF. CDR3 sequence (DNA): TGTGCCAGCAGCTCGAGGACAGGGCGGTACAATGAGCAGTTCTTC.

The chain has TRBV3-1 and TRBJ1-1; no clear D. Germline values: CDR1 LGHDT, CDR2 YNNKEL (reference sequence). This CDR3 comprises 15 residues. The V gene lost 1 base and the J gene lost 0 bases, with 9 bases spanning the gap. The CDR3 spells CASSQVRIMNTEAFF. The CDR3 nucleotides read TGTGCCAGCAGCCAAGTTCGAATTATGAACACTGAAGCTTTCTTT.

The chain uses TRBV12-3 or TRBV12-4 and TRBJ1-2, with no clear D. The V and J ends lost 1 base and 5 bases respectively, with 11 bases between them. CDR3 length equals 14 residues. This CDR3 reads CASSLDGIGYGYTF. In DNA, the CDR3 is TGTGCCAGCAGTTTAGACGGGATAGGTTATGGCTACACCTTC.

This sequence joins TRBV12-3 or TRBV12-4 and TRBJ2-5, with D hard to call. Deletions cut 5 bases from V and 2 bases from J, with 9 bases between. CDR3 size: 13 residues. DNA for the CDR3: TGTGCCAGCAGTGTGACTTGGCAAGAGACCCAGTACTTC. Translated: CASSVTWQETQYF.

This clonotype has more than one count but fewer than ten. The chain uses TRBV7-2 and TRBJ2-7, with D hard to call. The V end lost 1 base, the J end lost 0 bases, and 10 bases lay between the germline ends. Germline V gene sequence: CDR1 SGHTA, CDR2 FQGNSA. The CDR3 loop spans 15 amino acids. In DNA, the CDR3 is TGTGCCAGCAGCTTAGGGTCTGTTAGCTCCTACGAGCAGTACTTC. Translating it yields CASSLGSVSSYEQYF. Using reference TRBV7-2 and TRBJ2-7 for the parts outside the CDR3, the full variable domain is GAGVSQSPSNKVTEKGKDVELRCDPISGHTALYWYRQSLGQGLEFLIYFQGNSAPDKSGLPSDRFSAERTGGSVSTLTIQRTQQEDSAVYLCASSLGSVSSYEQYFGPGTRLTVT.

This clonotype was seen only once. The CDR3 protein is CASNRDRGTYGYTF. The DNA of the CDR3 is TGTGCCAGTAACCGGGACAGGGGGACTTATGGCTACACCTTC. The rearrangement uses TRBV6-1 and TRBJ1-2; TRBD1 aligns across 11 bases. V lost 9 bases and J lost 5; bases outside the gene matches: 8. The V gene's germline CDR1 is MNHNS and CDR2 SASEGT. There are 14 residues in the CDR3.

V gene TRBV7-9 combines with J gene TRBJ1-1; D remains unclear. CDR3 length: 15 residues. Trimming stripped 5 bases from V and 0 bases from J, with 13 bases between. Germline V gene sequence: CDR1 SEHNR, CDR2 FQNEAQ (reference sequence). The CDR3 spells CASSRWTGMNTEAFF. The CDR3 nucleotides read TGTGCCAGCAGCCGTTGGACGGGTATGAACACTGAAGCTTTCTTT.

J is TRBJ2-6 and V is TRBV7-2; unclear D gene. CDR3 length: 17 residues. The ends were cut back, 3 bases at V and 2 bases at J, with 14 bases in the middle. Germline V gene lookup returns CDR1 SGHTA and CDR2 FQGNSA. The chain's CDR3 is CASSLDSSEAGANVLTF. The CDR3, as DNA: TGTGCCAGCAGCTTGGATTCTTCCGAGGCTGGGGCCAACGTCCTGACTTTC.

The CDR3 DNA is TGTGCCAGCAGTCCTCCGGCGGGAGGATCGGAGACCCAGTACTTC. Amino acid sequence: CASSPPAGGSETQYF. The genes are TRBV6-2 or TRBV6-3 and TRBJ2-5, with TRBD2 matching over 8 bases. Germline V CDR1 and CDR2: MNHEY, SVGEGT. The CDR3 is 15 residues long. V lost 5 bases to trimming and J lost 5 bases; unmatched junction nucleotides: 10.

This chain joins TRBV5-5 and TRBJ2-3, with D unclear. The CDR3 runs 14 residues. CDR1 SGHKS and CDR2 YYEKEE come from the germline V gene (reference sequence). The germline V and J ends were trimmed by 0 bases and 2 bases, with 7 bases remaining between them. The DNA of the CDR3 is TGTGCCAGCAGCTTGGAAAGGCACACAGATACGCAGTATTTT. This codes for CASSLERHTDTQYF.

This clonotype occurred a few times. The J gene is TRBJ2-1, the V gene TRBV4-2; D gene uncertain. V was trimmed by 0 bases and J by 4 bases, leaving 7 bases between them. The CDR3 covers 14 residues. Germline V CDR1 and CDR2: LGHNA, YNFKEQ. In DNA form, the CDR3 reads TGTGCCAGCAGCCAAGAGCAAGGGTACAATGAGCAGTTCTTC. The encoded protein is CASSQEQGYNEQFF.

The chain carries TRBV6-5 and TRBJ2-7, with D possibly TRBD2 on 5 matching bases. Germline loops: CDR1 MNHEY, CDR2 SVGAGI. V lost 4 bases and J lost 7, with 14 bases in between. The CDR3 is 13 residues long. The CDR3 DNA is TGTGCCAGCAGTTCGACCGGGTCGGGAGAGCAGTACTTC. It specifies CASSSTGSGEQYF.